Below are 23 T cell receptor beta chains sequenced from a single sample in a study of T cell responses to AZD1222 COVID-19 vaccine. Clones were read by immunoSEQ multiplex PCR, and TCRdb kept only the in-frame ones, dropping some. The data contain some 120,000 clones, 92% of them singletons. This material consisted of peripheral blood, taken on day 0 of AZD1222 vaccination. The receptors come from an adult in good health.

The V and J genes are TRBV27 and TRBJ2-1; 7 bases are shared with TRBD1. The trim removed 6 bases at V and 1 base at J, leaving 12 bases unmatched. The CDR3 spans 17 residues. Germline V gene lookup returns CDR1 MNHEY and CDR2 SMNVEV (reference sequence). CDR3 region: CASRARTGVRSYNEQFF. The DNA for the CDR3 is TGTGCCAGCAGGGCGCGTACAGGGGTACGATCCTACAATGAGCAGTTCTTC.

The rearrangement uses TRBV12-3 or TRBV12-4 and TRBJ1-3; D might be TRBD1 (5 bases). V was shortened by 8 bases and J by 4 bases, with 12 bases between the two germline ends. The CDR3 spans 13 residues. The CDR3 DNA reads as TGTGCCAGCGTGTTAGGGGCCGGAAACACCATATATTTT. The encoded protein is CASVLGAGNTIYF.

The rearrangement links TRBV29-1 to TRBJ2-3, with D perhaps TRBD1 (5 bases). The germline V gene encodes CDR1 SQVTM and CDR2 ANQGSEA. The CDR3 is made up of 13 amino acids. V was pared by 4 bases and J by 4 bases, with 12 bases between. This CDR3 is CSVAEGVADTQYF. The CDR3 DNA reads as TGCAGCGTTGCCGAAGGGGTCGCAGATACGCAGTATTTT.

This clone has a single count. The rearrangement joins TRBV5-1 to TRBJ1-4, with D uncertain. This CDR3 has 17 residues. Germline CDR1 is SGHRS and CDR2 is YFSETQ. Trimming cost V 9 bases and J 7 bases, with 28 bases left between them. The CDR3 reads CATRTRVPVGEGEKLFF. The CDR3 DNA follows: TGCGCCACCAGAACCCGGGTCCCCGTCGGGGAGGGTGAAAAACTGTTTTTT.

V and J are TRBV9 and TRBJ2-1; TRBD2 agrees at 11 bases. V lost 3 bases to trimming and J lost 6 bases; unmatched junction nucleotides: 5. Germline loops: CDR1 SGDLS, CDR2 YYNGEE. The length of the CDR3 is 15 residues. CDR3 protein: CASSAVAGGFNEQFF. CDR3 DNA: TGTGCCAGCAGCGCAGTAGCGGGAGGGTTCAATGAGCAGTTCTTC.

This clone was seen only a few times. The CDR3 region is CASSPIRQGLAKQYF. Written as DNA, the CDR3 is TGTGCCAGCAGCCCTATAAGACAGGGACTGGCGAAGCAGTACTTC. The V and J genes are TRBV5-4 and TRBJ2-7; possible D gene TRBD1, 7 bases. CDR3 length equals 15 residues. With 4 bases removed from V and 8 bases from J, the gap between germline ends came to 22 bases. CDR1 is SGHNT and CDR2 is YYREEE in the germline V gene (reference sequence).

Only one count was recorded for this clone. DNA of the CDR3: TGTGCCAGCTCACCCTCAACGAACACCGGGGAGCTGTTTTTT. Translated, it gives CASSPSTNTGELFF. This chain links TRBV18 with TRBJ2-2, with D uncertain. The CDR3 consists of 14 residues. Germline V lookup: CDR1 KGHSH, CDR2 LQKENI. Between the trimmed V and J ends, which lost 3 bases and 0 bases, there was a span of 5 bases. The complete variable domain, with remaining parts taken from reference TRBV18 and TRBJ2-2, reads NAGVMQNPRHLVRRRGQEARLRCSPMKGHSHVYWYRQLPEEGLKFMVYLQKENIIDESGMPKERFSAEFPKEGPSILRIQQVVRGDSAAYFCASSPSTNTGELFFGEGSRLTVL.

This chain uses TRBV5-5 with TRBJ2-1; D not certain. Per the germline V gene, CDR1 is SGHKS and CDR2 is YYEKEE (reference sequence). The germline V and J ends were trimmed by 10 bases and 4 bases, with 9 bases remaining between them. This CDR3 contains 11 residues. CDR3 loop: CASWGYNEQFF. For the CDR3, the DNA is TGTGCCTCCTGGGGTTACAATGAGCAGTTCTTC.

This clone occurred once. V usage is TRBV29-1 and J usage is TRBJ1-4; a weak D match, TRBD1 (5 bases). Germline assignment: CDR1 SQVTM and CDR2 ANQGSEA. The V end lost 5 bases, the J end lost 5 bases, and 12 bases lay between the germline ends. The CDR3 spans 13 residues. CDR3 nucleotide sequence: TGCAGCGTTCTCAGGGATGCCAATGAAAAACTGTTTTTT. Translated: CSVLRDANEKLFF.

This chain uses TRBV20-1 with TRBJ2-5; D is ambiguous. Germline V lookup: CDR1 DFQATT, CDR2 SNEGSKA (reference sequence). The CDR3 length is 16 residues. V was clipped by 3 bases and J by 7 bases, with 24 bases between them. The CDR3 region is CSASPSGSTSKRTQYF. As DNA, the CDR3 is TGCAGTGCTAGTCCTAGTGGGTCAACTTCCAAGAGGACCCAGTACTTC.

The chain carries TRBV6-4 and TRBJ2-5; 10 bases fit TRBD2. CDR1 and CDR2 (germline): MRHNA, SNTAGT. This CDR3 spans 16 amino acids. Unmatched junction bases numbered 9, after V lost 4 bases and J lost 4 bases. The CDR3 DNA reads as TGTGCCAGCAGTGGTACTAGCGGGAATGGGGTAGAGACCCAGTACTTC. Amino acid sequence: CASSGTSGNGVETQYF.

The chain combines TRBV10-3 with TRBJ1-5; weak D call: TRBD1 (5 bases). The germline V and J ends were trimmed by 3 bases and 5 bases, with 11 bases remaining between them. This CDR3 region has 14 residues. Per the germline V gene, CDR1 is ENHRY and CDR2 is SYGVKD. CDR3 in amino acids: CAISDGATYQPQHF. CDR3 nucleotides: TGTGCCATCAGTGATGGGGCCACCTATCAGCCCCAGCATTTT.

A few counts support this clone. This chain links TRBV27 with TRBJ2-5; the D gene could be TRBD1 or TRBD2 (5 bases each). Trimming pared 0 bases from V and 5 bases from J, leaving 19 bases between. Germline loops: CDR1 MNHEY, CDR2 SMNVEV (reference sequence). The CDR3 is made up of 17 amino acids. In DNA form, the CDR3 reads TGTGCCAGCAGTTTATCTTTATCCGGGGCCGGAGTGGAGACCCAGTACTTC. This gives the protein CASSLSLSGAGVETQYF.

The rearrangement uses TRBV5-8 and TRBJ2-1; 12 positions match TRBD2. J gave up 8 bases and V 4 bases, and 7 bases lay outside the gene matches. This CDR3 is built from 15 residues. Germline V gene data show CDR1 as SGHTS and CDR2 as YDEGEE. CDR3 bases: TGTGCCAGCAGCCTGACTAGCGGGAGAGGCTATGAGCAGTTCTTC. Translated: CASSLTSGRGYEQFF.

The V call is TRBV30, the J call TRBJ1-2; 9 bases align to TRBD1. Germline V gene data show CDR1 as GTSNPN and CDR2 as SVGIG (reference sequence). J lost 4 bases, V lost 5 bases, and 14 bases had no gene match. The CDR3 has 16 amino acids. The CDR3 DNA reads TGTGCCTGGCACCGGGACAGGGTGGAATATGGCTATGGCTACACCTTC. It translates to CAWHRDRVEYGYGYTF.

The chain is built from TRBV7-3 and TRBJ2-1; no clear D gene. The CDR3 runs to 14 residues. The germline V gene has CDR1 SGHTA and CDR2 FQGTGA. V shed 5 bases and J shed 6 bases, with 14 bases lying between them. CDR3 coding DNA: TGTGCCAGCAGCCTCTCTGGCTGGGGCAATGAGCAGTTCTTC. This translates into CASSLSGWGNEQFF.

The rearrangement links TRBV5-6 to TRBJ1-4, with D unresolved. This CDR3 region has 14 residues. CDR1 SGHDT and CDR2 YYEEEE come from the germline V gene. V was pared by 4 bases and J by 0 bases, with 7 bases between. The CDR3 DNA reads as TGTGCCAGCAGCGACGGGGCAACTAATGAAAAACTGTTTTTT. Protein sequence: CASSDGATNEKLFF.

The rearrangement joins TRBV5-1 to TRBJ1-2; TRBD1 matches at 9 bases. Germline V CDR1 and CDR2: SGHRS, YFSETQ. V dropped 4 bases and J dropped 6; count of bases not matched to a gene: 4. The CDR3 runs to 13 residues. The CDR3 DNA follows: TGCGCCAGCAGCGTGGGACAGGGTCATGGCTACACCTTC. This encodes CASSVGQGHGYTF.

V gene TRBV7-8 combines with J gene TRBJ1-2, with a weak D call TRBD1 (6 bases). Germline CDR1 is SGHVS and CDR2 is FQNEAQ. The CDR3 has 14 amino acids. V lost 5 bases and J lost 4, with 14 bases in between. The CDR3 sequence: CASSQNREGYGYTF. The DNA for the CDR3 is TGTGCCAGCAGCCAAAACAGGGAGGGCTATGGCTACACCTTC.

This CDR3 reads CSSTLGGSTEAFF. DNA for the CDR3: TGCAGCTCTACCTTAGGGGGATCCACTGAAGCTTTCTTT. This chain uses TRBV29-1 with TRBJ1-1, with D possibly matching TRBD1 (6 bases). V was cut by 8 bases and J by 4 bases, with 17 bases left in between. Germline V gene lookup returns CDR1 SQVTM and CDR2 ANQGSEA. The length of the CDR3 is 13 residues.

The rearrangement joins TRBV2 to TRBJ2-1, with 8 bases matching TRBD2. After removal of 4 bases from V and 0 bases from J, the junction contained 2 bases not matched to a gene. CDR1 and CDR2 from the germline V gene are SNHLY and FYNNEI. This CDR3 contains 15 residues. CDR3 protein: CASSVSGSSYNEQFF. The CDR3 DNA sequence: TGTGCCAGCAGTGTAAGCGGGAGCTCCTACAATGAGCAGTTCTTC.

The chain uses TRBV28 and TRBJ2-7, with 10 bases that match TRBD1. Germline lookup yields CDR1 MDHEN and CDR2 SYDVKM. J lost 4 bases, V lost 5 bases, and 8 bases had no gene match. This CDR3 comprises 15 residues. The CDR3 DNA is TGTGCCAGCAGTGCCCCGACAGGGGGCATGTACGAGCAGTACTTC. Protein product: CASSAPTGGMYEQYF.

This clone appeared once. V and J are TRBV2 and TRBJ2-5; D might be TRBD1 (6 bases). The CDR3 spans 15 residues. Germline loops: CDR1 SNHLY, CDR2 FYNNEI. Trimming left V 7 bases short and J 5 bases short, with 20 bases between. The CDR3 here is CASTLDSAGGETQYF. The CDR3 nucleotides read TGTGCCAGCACCCTGGACAGCGCTGGTGGGGAGACCCAGTACTTC.